Described below is a single T cell receptor beta chain sequence and its context. This sample is part of a study of blood T cell repertoires in COVID-19. Across the study: PBMCs, B-cell-depleted T cells, or T cells provided the cDNA or gDNA that made up the material.

Germline V gene sequence: CDR1 MDHEN, CDR2 SYDVKM. Trimming cost V 5 bases and J 1 base, with 11 bases left between them. This CDR3 is built from 14 residues. Under the authors' procedure: For nucleated cells, counts were estimated from reference gene primer amplification. The repertoire was sequenced with immunoSEQ multiplex PCR; TCRdb's copy has only in-frame clones and lacks some. The V and J calls and clone size come from that table; D and trimming were worked out from the DNA. This sample has about 270,000 clones, with approximately 82% found just once. Specimen: peripheral blood. The origin of this receptor is a woman aged 18-29 years with acute or convalescent COVID-19. The chain recombines TRBV28 with TRBJ2-5; possibly TRBD1 for D (6 bases). The CDR3: CASSRTGTQETQYF. In DNA form, the CDR3 reads TGTGCCAGCAGTAGAACAGGGACCCAAGAGACCCAGTACTTC.